The source of this T cell receptor (beta chain) is a study of T cell changes during pregnancy in multiple sclerosis. Measured with immunoSEQ multiplex PCR; TCRdb has only the in-frame clones, and not every one. The data show about 64,000 clones, around 91% seen once. The sample holds one count of this clone. The CDR3 consists of 13 residues. CDR1 and CDR2 from the germline V gene are SGHAT and FQNNGV. The V end lost 5 bases, the J end lost 11 bases, and 15 bases lay between the germline ends. Sequencing was performed on peripheral blood, taken in the second trimester of pregnancy. This TCR derives from a female donor in good health, enrolled as a control in a pregnancy study. The chain combines TRBV11-2 with TRBJ1-4, with D uncertain. The CDR3: CASSPSGRVKLFF. CDR3 nucleotides: TGTGCCAGCAGCCCGAGCGGGAGAGTTAAACTGTTTTTT.